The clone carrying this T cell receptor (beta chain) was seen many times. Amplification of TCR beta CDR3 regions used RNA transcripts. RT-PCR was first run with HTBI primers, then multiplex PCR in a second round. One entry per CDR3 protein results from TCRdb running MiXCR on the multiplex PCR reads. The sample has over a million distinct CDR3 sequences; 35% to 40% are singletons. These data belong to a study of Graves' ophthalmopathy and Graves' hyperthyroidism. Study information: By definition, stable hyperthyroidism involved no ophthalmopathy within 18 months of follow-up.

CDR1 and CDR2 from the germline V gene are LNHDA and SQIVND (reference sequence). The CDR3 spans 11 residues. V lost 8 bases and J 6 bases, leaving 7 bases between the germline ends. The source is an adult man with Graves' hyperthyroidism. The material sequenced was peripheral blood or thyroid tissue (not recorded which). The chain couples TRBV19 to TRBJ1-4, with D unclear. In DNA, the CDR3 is TGTGCCAGTGGTGATTATGAAAAACTGTTTTTT. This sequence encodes CASGDYEKLFF.